What follows are 29 T cell receptor beta chains derived from one specimen sequenced in a study of blood T cell repertoires in COVID-19. Libraries were prepared by immunoSEQ multiplex PCR; TCRdb keeps only in-frame clonotypes and omits some of them. The top ten clones hold roughly 5.7% of a sample with roughly 200,000 clones, about nine tenths of them seen once. The specimen was peripheral blood. All receptors come from an elderly man with acute or convalescent COVID-19.

The V and J genes are TRBV10-2 and TRBJ2-7; tentative D call: TRBD2 (6 bases). Germline values: CDR1 WSHSY, CDR2 SAAADI. V lost 7 bases to trimming and J lost 0 bases, with 10 bases between them. The CDR3 extends over 13 amino acids. The CDR3 DNA sequence: TGCGCCAGCAAATTGACTAGCTCCTACGAGCAGTACTTC. Residues: CASKLTSSYEQYF.

The chain joins TRBV11-3 to TRBJ2-1; TRBD2 aligns across 7 bases. Trimming removed 1 base from V and 4 bases from J; junction bases left unmatched: 1. Germline-derived CDR1 and CDR2 are SGHNT and YENEEA. The CDR3 has 14 residues. CDR3 coding DNA: TGTGCCAGCAGCTTAGCTAGCGGTTACAATGAGCAGTTCTTC. As protein: CASSLASGYNEQFF.

CDR3 coding DNA: TGTGCCAGCAGCCAAGAACAGAGGAACACTGAAGCTTTCTTT. It codes for CASSQEQRNTEAFF. The V and J genes are TRBV3-1 (or the pseudogene TRBV3-2) and TRBJ1-1, with D uncertain. Trimming left V 0 bases short and J 1 base short, with 6 bases between. Germline V gene sequence: CDR1 LGHDT, CDR2 YNNKEL (reference sequence). This CDR3 comprises 14 residues.

A word on this clone: This specimen includes other DNA sequences encoding the same CDR3. This chain joins TRBV6-5 and TRBJ2-5; 8 nucleotides agree with TRBD1. The CDR3 length is 13 residues. Germline V gene data show CDR1 as MNHEY and CDR2 as SVGAGI. V gave up 5 bases and J gave up 3 bases; unmatched junction bases: 2. CDR3 residues: CASSRTGKETQYF. The DNA for the CDR3 is TGTGCCAGCAGTAGGACAGGGAAAGAGACCCAGTACTTC.

CDR3: CASSLQRFDTQYF. The CDR3 nucleotides are TGTGCCAGCAGCTTACAGCGGTTCGATACGCAGTATTTT. V gene TRBV7-2 combines with J gene TRBJ2-3; D is perhaps TRBD2 (5 bases). The germline V gene encodes CDR1 SGHTA and CDR2 FQGNSA. Trimming shortened V by 2 bases and J by 6 bases, and 9 bases separated the two germline ends. The CDR3 loop spans 13 amino acids.

This chain uses TRBV6-2 or TRBV6-3 with TRBJ2-5; 8 nucleotides align to TRBD1. The germline CDR1 and CDR2 sequences are MNHEY and SVGEGT. J gave up 2 bases and V 2 bases, and 4 bases lay outside the gene matches. The CDR3 runs to 15 residues. CDR3 amino acids: CASSYLGTGQETQYF. Here the CDR3 DNA reads TGTGCCAGCAGTTACCTTGGGACAGGACAAGAGACCCAGTACTTC.

The J gene is TRBJ2-6, the V gene TRBV6-1; possibly TRBD2 for D (6 bases). The CDR3 contains 16 residues. Trimming took off 2 bases at V and 4 bases at J, with 12 bases between the two ends. CDR1 is MNHNS, CDR2 SASEGT, per germline. CDR3 region: CASSESLAMGANVLTF. CDR3 nucleotides: TGTGCCAGCAGTGAAAGTCTAGCGATGGGGGCCAACGTCCTGACTTTC.

Comments on this clone: One end of the junction fails to match germline, which may point to a read error. The rearrangement uses TRBV5-5 and TRBJ2-6, with D perhaps TRBD2 (6 bases). The CDR3 extends over 15 amino acids. Germline CDR1 and CDR2: SGHKS and YYEKEE (reference sequence). The CDR3 reads CASTLGGSGANVLTF. CDR3 nucleotide sequence: TGTGCCAGCACCTTGGGAGGCTCTGGGGCCAACGTCCTGACTTTC.

V is TRBV5-8 and J is TRBJ2-5; the D gene is possibly TRBD2 (6 bases). The CDR3 totals 14 residues. CDR1 is SGHTS, CDR2 YDEGEE, per germline. V lost 0 bases, J lost 5 bases, and 11 bases lay in between. CDR3 sequence (DNA): TGTGCCAGCAGCTTGGTCCTGGAGGGGGAGACCCAGTACTTC. This codes for CASSLVLEGETQYF.

The V gene is TRBV27, the J gene TRBJ2-1; TRBD2 aligns across 13 bases. CDR1 is MNHEY and CDR2 is SMNVEV in the germline V gene (reference sequence). This CDR3 has 18 residues. J gave up 2 bases and V 5 bases, and 9 bases lay outside the gene matches. CDR3 DNA: TGTGCCAGCAGTCCGGGGACTAGCGGGATAGGGCCCTACAATGAGCAGTTCTTC. Translating it yields CASSPGTSGIGPYNEQFF.

The chain carries TRBV7-9 and TRBJ1-5; D gene ambiguous. Looked up from germline, CDR1 is SEHNR and CDR2 is FQNEAQ (reference sequence). Trimming cost V 3 bases and J 1 base, with 7 bases left between them. CDR3 size: 14 residues. The CDR3 nucleotides are TGTGCCAGCAGCTTTGGTCGGAGCAATCAGCCCCAGCATTTT. It yields the protein CASSFGRSNQPQHF.

This clone appeared a few times. This chain joins TRBV9 and TRBJ2-2, with TRBD1 matching 10 bases. Losses at the gene ends were 7 bases for V and 6 bases for J; bases not matched to a gene: 0. Germline V gene data show CDR1 as SGDLS and CDR2 as YYNGEE. The CDR3 has 12 residues. The CDR3 DNA reads as TGTGCCAGCGGGACAGGGGCCGGGGAGCTGTTTTTT. Residues: CASGTGAGELFF.

V gene TRBV2 combines with J gene TRBJ2-1; TRBD2 aligns across 8 bases. This CDR3 is built from 14 residues. V lost 4 bases, J lost 5 bases, and 4 bases stayed unmatched. CDR1 and CDR2 (germline): SNHLY, FYNNEI. The CDR3 nucleotides are TGTGCCAGCAGTGGACTAGCGAGAGACAATGAGCAGTTCTTC. Its translation is CASSGLARDNEQFF.

V gene TRBV27 combines with J gene TRBJ2-7, with 7 positions matching TRBD1. Germline CDR1 is MNHEY and CDR2 is SMNVEV (reference sequence). The CDR3 covers 14 residues. V shed 5 bases, J shed 2 bases, and the junction held 6 bases outside the gene matches. As DNA, the CDR3 is TGTGCCAGCAGTCTGGGGACAGCAACCTACGAGCAGTACTTC. This sequence encodes CASSLGTATYEQYF.

The chain recombines TRBV18 with TRBJ2-5; 11 bases match TRBD2. J gave up 2 bases and V 4 bases, and 15 bases lay outside the gene matches. This CDR3 has 19 residues. Germline CDR1 KGHSH, CDR2 LQKENI. The chain's CDR3 is CASSRMGLRLAGQQETQYF. The CDR3, as DNA: TGTGCCAGCTCACGGATGGGCCTTAGACTAGCGGGACAGCAAGAGACCCAGTACTTC.

This chain joins TRBV19 and TRBJ1-6; weak D call: TRBD1 (5 bases). Per germline, CDR1 LNHDA and CDR2 SQIVND (reference sequence). This CDR3 has 13 residues. V lost 4 bases and J lost 18, with 19 bases in between. CDR3 in DNA: TGTGCCAGTAGTAGACAGAACAATTCACCTGGCCACTTT. Residues: CASSRQNNSPGHF.

The V gene is TRBV6-1, the J gene TRBJ1-2; D may be TRBD1 (5 bases). This CDR3 is built from 14 residues. Trimming left V 0 bases short and J 4 bases short, with 9 bases between. Germline CDR1 is MNHNS and CDR2 is SASEGT. The CDR3 bases are TGTGCCAGCAGTGAAGCAGGCCAGGGCTATGGCTACACCTTC. Translated: CASSEAGQGYGYTF.

This sequence joins TRBV6-1 and TRBJ2-5, with D possibly matching TRBD2 (7 bases). The CDR3 runs 16 residues. Germline loops: CDR1 MNHNS, CDR2 SASEGT. V was cut by 3 bases and J by 5 bases, with 19 bases left in between. In DNA form, the CDR3 reads TGTGCCAGCAGTGATGAGAGGGGGGGGCGTCGGGAGACCCAGTACTTC. As protein: CASSDERGGRRETQYF.

This clone was seen only a few times. The V and J genes are TRBV6-1 and TRBJ1-5, with TRBD1 matching over 7 bases. The CDR3 totals 17 residues. Per germline, CDR1 MNHNS and CDR2 SASEGT. Unmatched junction bases numbered 10, after V lost 0 bases and J lost 5 bases. CDR3 sequence reads: CASSEAPPAGGYQPQHF. As DNA, the CDR3 is TGTGCCAGCAGTGAAGCCCCACCGGCAGGGGGGTATCAGCCCCAGCATTTT.

The chain is built from TRBV18 and TRBJ1-4, with a possible D match to TRBD1 (6 bases). CDR1 and CDR2 (germline): KGHSH, LQKENI. Trimming removed 5 bases at V and 1 base at J, with 8 bases between. This CDR3 is 14 amino acids long. The CDR3 is CASSKDRTNEKLFF. The DNA for the CDR3 is TGTGCCAGCTCAAAGGACAGAACTAATGAAAAACTGTTTTTT.

This clone was seen just once. This chain connects TRBV27 to TRBJ1-2; D is perhaps TRBD1 (6 bases). Trimming cost V 7 bases and J 8 bases, with 23 bases left between them. The CDR3 loop spans 15 amino acids. Germline V gene sequence: CDR1 MNHEY, CDR2 SMNVEV (reference sequence). The CDR3 spells CASKSGGRPTGGYTF. CDR3 coding DNA: TGTGCCAGCAAGTCCGGGGGGCGGCCCACGGGGGGCTACACCTTC.

The gene calls are TRBV10-1 and TRBJ2-5, with 9 bases that match TRBD1. The CDR3 sequence is 12 residues long. Looked up from germline, CDR1 is WNHNN and CDR2 is SYGVQD (reference sequence). With 6 bases clipped from V and 4 bases from J, the junction kept 0 bases outside the gene matches. This CDR3 reads CASRDRGETQYF. CDR3 coding DNA: TGCGCCAGCAGGGACAGGGGAGAGACCCAGTACTTC.

The chain carries TRBV11-2 and TRBJ2-7; a possible D gene is TRBD1 (6 bases). Germline V gene sequence: CDR1 SGHAT, CDR2 FQNNGV. The V and J ends lost 5 bases and 7 bases respectively, with 18 bases between them. This CDR3 has 14 amino acids. The CDR3 region has the DNA TGTGCCAGCAGCCCGCCAAGTACCAGGGGAGAGCAGTACTTC. Protein product: CASSPPSTRGEQYF.

The chain combines TRBV19 with TRBJ2-1, with 9 bases fitting TRBD2. Germline CDR1 and CDR2: LNHDA and SQIVND (reference sequence). CDR3 length equals 16 residues. V lost 2 bases to trimming and J lost 8 bases; unmatched junction nucleotides: 10. The CDR3 is CASSIYGAGGGDEQFF. CDR3 coding DNA: TGTGCCAGTAGTATATATGGAGCGGGAGGTGGCGATGAGCAGTTCTTC.

In its sample, this clone was seen once. V usage is TRBV19 and J usage is TRBJ1-6, with D possibly TRBD1 on 5 matching bases. Between the trimmed V and J ends, which lost 3 bases and 9 bases, there was a span of 15 bases. Germline V gene lookup returns CDR1 LNHDA and CDR2 SQIVND (reference sequence). This CDR3 comprises 15 residues. For the CDR3, the DNA is TGTGCCAGTAGTATGGGGCAGGGACTGAGTTCACCCCTCCACTTT. It yields the protein CASSMGQGLSSPLHF.

This chain links TRBV7-2 with TRBJ2-1, with 11 bases that match TRBD2. The length of the CDR3 is 15 residues. CDR1 is SGHTA, CDR2 FQGNSA, per germline. V was clipped by 5 bases and J by 5 bases; unmatched bases: 5. CDR3 DNA sequence: TGTGCCAGCAGCCCCCCGGGACTAGCGGACAATGAGCAGTTCTTC. Residues: CASSPPGLADNEQFF. Combining the CDR3 with reference TRBV7-2 and TRBJ2-1 gives the whole variable domain GAGVSQSPSNKVTEKGKDVELRCDPISGHTALYWYRQSLGQGLEFLIYFQGNSAPDKSGLPSDRFSAERTGGSVSTLTIQRTQQEDSAVYLCASSPPGLADNEQFFGPGTRLTVL.

The chain recombines TRBV3-1 (or the pseudogene TRBV3-2) with TRBJ2-3; 10 bases agree with TRBD2. There are 16 residues in the CDR3. J gave up 0 bases and V 4 bases, and 4 bases lay outside the gene matches. The germline CDR1 and CDR2 sequences are LGHDT and YNNKEL (reference sequence). The CDR3 loop is CASSPASGGSTDTQYF. CDR3 in DNA: TGTGCCAGCAGCCCTGCTAGCGGGGGCAGCACAGATACGCAGTATTTT.

V and J are TRBV24-1 and TRBJ2-1, with TRBD1 matching 9 bases. The germline V gene has CDR1 KGHDR and CDR2 SFDVKD. The CDR3 is 16 amino acids. V shed 0 bases and J 2 bases; nucleotides not matched to a gene: 1. In DNA, the CDR3 is TGTGCCACCAGTGATTTGGGGACAGGGACCTACAATGAGCAGTTCTTC. Translated, it gives CATSDLGTGTYNEQFF.

The V gene is TRBV3-1 (or the pseudogene TRBV3-2), the J gene TRBJ2-3, with a weak D call TRBD2 (6 bases). CDR3 length equals 15 residues. V was cut by 4 bases and J by 6 bases, with 17 bases left in between. Looked up from germline, CDR1 is LGHDT and CDR2 is YNNKEL (reference sequence). The CDR3, as DNA: TGTGCCAGCAGCCTCCCGGAGGGTGCGACGGATACGCAGTATTTT. Its protein is CASSLPEGATDTQYF.